This T cell receptor (beta chain) derives from a study of cytomegalovirus exposure and HLA in healthy donors. Study in general: Drawn from HLA-typed donors, tens of millions of unique TCRs were held in an early data release.

In this sample, this clone turned up once. What it recognizes is unknown. Findings and caveats of the study: TCR beta chain V- and J-gene trimming was linked, in a later analysis, to a missense variant in DCLRE1C. Most subjects' HLA-A and HLA-B alleles were reportedly predicted from TCR beta sequences. Listed as cytomegalovirus-associated were 150 to 200 TCR beta chains.

The PCR used 60 Vbeta and 13 Jbeta primers. Profiled with immunoSEQ multiplex PCR; TCRdb holds only in-frame clones, not every one. The data contain roughly 71,000 clones, around 80% of them singletons. With V trimmed by 6 bases and J by 4 bases, 9 bases remained unmatched. The germline CDR1 and CDR2 sequences are MNHNY and SVGAGI (reference sequence). The CDR3 has 15 residues. Sequenced material: PBMCs. The source of this sequence is a girl between 10 and 17 years old in good health and CMV-seropositive. The chain combines TRBV6-6 with TRBJ1-2; the match to TRBD1 covers 9 bases. The CDR3 coding sequence is TGTGCCAGCAGGCTCGGACAGGGGTTCGGCTATGGCTACACCTTC. Amino acids: CASRLGQGFGYGYTF.